The 25 T cell receptor beta chains below were found in one sample sequenced in a study of blood T cell repertoires in COVID-19. The data were produced by immunoSEQ multiplex PCR, yet TCRdb's version contains in-frame clones alone and is incomplete. This table holds around 310,000 clones, over 75% found once. Sequenced input: PBMCs or T cells enriched from blood (not recorded which). The receptors were gathered from a woman in her thirties or forties who had recovered from COVID-19.

This clone was seen only once. In DNA, the CDR3 is TGTGCCAGCAGTTATCCTAAGGGACTAGCACAAGAGACCCAGTACTTC. The encoded protein is CASSYPKGLAQETQYF. The chain combines TRBV6-5 with TRBJ2-5; 9 bases fit TRBD2. CDR1 and CDR2 (germline): MNHEY, SVGAGI. CDR3 length equals 16 residues. V was clipped by 3 bases and J by 2 bases; unmatched bases: 7.

The genes are TRBV7-2 and TRBJ1-3; TRBD1 might be the D (6 bases). The CDR3 extends over 15 amino acids. Trimming shortened V by 4 bases and J by 0 bases, and 10 bases separated the two germline ends. Germline V CDR1 and CDR2: SGHTA, FQGNSA. CDR3 nucleotide sequence: TGTGCCAGCAGCTATGGGACAAGCTCTGGAAACACCATATATTTT. Translation gives CASSYGTSSGNTIYF.

This clone was recorded only once. This sequence joins TRBV5-1 and TRBJ2-5; D may be TRBD1 (7 bases). The V end was cut by 1 base, the J end by 2 bases, with 15 bases between. The germline CDR1 and CDR2 sequences are SGHRS and YFSETQ. The CDR3 runs 16 residues. CDR3 amino acids: CASSLWGDSLQETQYF. CDR3 DNA sequence: TGCGCCAGCAGCTTGTGGGGGGACAGCTTGCAAGAGACCCAGTACTTC.

This clone showed up just once. The genes are TRBV9 and TRBJ2-5; 10 bases are a match to TRBD2. V lost 4 bases to trimming and J lost 5 bases; unmatched junction nucleotides: 11. Germline assignment: CDR1 SGDLS and CDR2 YYNGEE. The CDR3 spans 16 residues. CDR3 DNA sequence: TGTGCCAGCAGCCTTGGGGCTAGCGGGGGTAGGGAGACCCAGTACTTC. Amino acid sequence: CASSLGASGGRETQYF.

This clone was seen a few times. The chain has TRBV5-1 and TRBJ2-7; a weak D match, TRBD2 (5 bases). Germline CDR1 is SGHRS and CDR2 is YFSETQ. This CDR3 spans 12 amino acids. V lost 2 bases and J lost 3, with 6 bases in between. The CDR3 protein is CASSLTSYEQYF. The CDR3 DNA is TGCGCCAGCAGCTTAACTAGCTACGAGCAGTACTTC.

The V call is TRBV2, the J call TRBJ2-7; D might be TRBD1 (6 bases). Germline lookup yields CDR1 SNHLY and CDR2 FYNNEI. This CDR3 region has 17 residues. Trimming left V 1 base short and J 3 bases short, with 19 bases between. The CDR3, as DNA: TGTGCCAGCAGTGAAGGCCGGTTGGGCAGGGGTAACTACGAGCAGTACTTC. It translates to CASSEGRLGRGNYEQYF.

V usage is TRBV19 and J usage is TRBJ1-1; weak D call: TRBD1 (6 bases). Trimming cost V 4 bases and J 4 bases, with 13 bases left between them. Germline loops: CDR1 LNHDA, CDR2 SQIVND (reference sequence). The CDR3 is 14 amino acids. This CDR3 is CASSTQGRGTEAFF. The DNA for the CDR3 is TGTGCCAGTAGTACACAGGGCCGGGGCACTGAAGCTTTCTTT. The variable domain in full, completed from reference TRBV19 and TRBJ1-1, reads DGGITQSPKYLFRKEGQNVTLSCEQNLNHDAMYWYRQDPGQGLRLIYYSQIVNDFQKGDIAEGYSVSREKKESFPLTVTSAQKNPTAFYLCASSTQGRGTEAFFGQGTRLTVV.

The chain joins TRBV6-5 to TRBJ2-1; TRBD2 agrees at 7 bases. The CDR3 runs 12 residues. The germline gives CDR1 MNHEY, CDR2 SVGAGI. With V trimmed by 8 bases and J by 4 bases, 2 bases remained unmatched. The CDR3 coding sequence is TGTGCCAGCGGGGGGGAATACAATGAGCAGTTCTTC. It is translated as CASGGEYNEQFF.

The V gene is TRBV18, the J gene TRBJ1-5; possibly TRBD1 for D (5 bases). The CDR3 covers 18 residues. Germline loops: CDR1 KGHSH, CDR2 LQKENI. Trimming took off 2 bases at V and 7 bases at J, with 24 bases between the two ends. Here the CDR3 DNA reads TGTGCCAGCTCACCAACGGAGTCAGGGCGCCTCGGAGGGCAGCCCCAGCATTTT. Amino acid sequence: CASSPTESGRLGGQPQHF.

V gene TRBV3-1 (or the pseudogene TRBV3-2) combines with J gene TRBJ2-7, with 9 bases that match TRBD2. V trimming: 4 bases; J trimming: 6 bases; junction bases outside the gene matches: 10. CDR3 length: 15 amino acids. CDR1 and CDR2 (germline): LGHDT, YNNKEL (reference sequence). CDR3 nucleotide sequence: TGTGCCAGCAGCCTTAACACCGGACTAGCGTCCGAGCAGTACTTC. This encodes CASSLNTGLASEQYF.

This clone turned up a few times. The V call is TRBV7-2, the J call TRBJ2-3; 8 bases align to TRBD2. Per germline, CDR1 SGHTA and CDR2 FQGNSA. This CDR3 is 16 amino acids long. After removal of 2 bases from V and 2 bases from J, the junction contained 6 bases not matched to a gene. CDR3 sequence (DNA): TGTGCCAGCAGCTTATTCCCGCGGGGGGTCACAGATACGCAGTATTTT. Translation: CASSLFPRGVTDTQYF.

This chain joins TRBV7-8 and TRBJ1-1; D gene ambiguous. The V gene's germline CDR1 is SGHVS and CDR2 FQNEAQ. With 5 bases removed from V and 1 base from J, the gap between germline ends came to 8 bases. CDR3 length: 13 residues. The CDR3 spells CASSLRENTEAFF. The DNA for the CDR3 is TGTGCCAGCAGCCTGAGGGAGAACACTGAAGCTTTCTTT.

This clone has more than one count but fewer than ten. The same CDR3 also results from other DNA sequences found in this sample. V and J are TRBV19 and TRBJ2-2; tentative D call: TRBD2 (7 bases). Trimming stripped 5 bases from V and 5 bases from J, with 12 bases between. The CDR3 spans 14 residues. CDR1 LNHDA and CDR2 SQIVND come from the germline V gene (reference sequence). The CDR3 sequence: CASSSRGATGELFF. DNA for the CDR3: TGTGCCAGTAGTTCCCGGGGGGCGACCGGGGAGCTGTTTTTT.

This clone was observed a few times. The chain recombines TRBV24-1 with TRBJ2-1; D is possibly TRBD1 (5 bases). V was pared by 7 bases and J by 6 bases, with 21 bases between. The germline V gene has CDR1 KGHDR and CDR2 SFDVKD. The CDR3 spans 16 residues. The DNA for the CDR3 is TGTGCCACCAGCGACTCGAAAGGGGTAATGGGCAATGAGCAGTTCTTC. This encodes CATSDSKGVMGNEQFF.

This clone occurred once. This chain joins TRBV12-3 or TRBV12-4 and TRBJ1-5, with D unresolved. The V gene lost 1 base and the J gene lost 10 bases, with 8 bases spanning the gap. This CDR3 region has 12 residues. As DNA, the CDR3 is TGTGCCAGCAGTTTAGAACGGGGACCCCAGCATTTT. This translates into CASSLERGPQHF.

The V gene is TRBV28, the J gene TRBJ1-3; no clear D. CDR3 length: 16 residues. The ends were cut back, 3 bases at V and 0 bases at J, with 12 bases in the middle. In germline, CDR1 is MDHEN, CDR2 SYDVKM. This CDR3 is CASSFPGLTSGNTIYF. The CDR3 nucleotides read TGTGCCAGCAGTTTCCCAGGACTGACCTCTGGAAACACCATATATTTT.

CDR3 sequence: CASSMAGFYGYTF. The CDR3 nucleotides read TGTGCCAGTAGTATGGCAGGGTTCTATGGCTACACCTTC. This chain connects TRBV19 to TRBJ1-2; D may be TRBD1 (5 bases). V shed 3 bases and J shed 4 bases, with 9 bases lying between them. CDR3 length: 13 residues. CDR1 LNHDA and CDR2 SQIVND come from the germline V gene (reference sequence). The variable domain in full, with the rest retrieved from reference TRBV19 and TRBJ1-2, is DGGITQSPKYLFRKEGQNVTLSCEQNLNHDAMYWYRQDPGQGLRLIYYSQIVNDFQKGDIAEGYSVSREKKESFPLTVTSAQKNPTAFYLCASSMAGFYGYTFGSGTRLTVV.

The table lists this clone with a few counts. This chain joins TRBV30 and TRBJ2-7; D possibly corresponds to TRBD1 (5 bases). The CDR3 length is 14 residues. V was shortened by 4 bases and J by 2 bases, with 15 bases between the two germline ends. The germline V gene has CDR1 GTSNPN and CDR2 SVGIG (reference sequence). Here the CDR3 reads CAWTHLQGTYEQYF. As DNA, the CDR3 is TGTGCCTGGACCCATTTGCAGGGAACCTACGAGCAGTACTTC. Variable domain in full (rest from reference TRBV30 and TRBJ2-7): SQTIHQWPATLVQPVGSPLSLECTVEGTSNPNLYWYRQAAGRGLQLLFYSVGIGQISSEVPQNLSASRPQDRQFILSSKKLLLSDSGFYLCAWTHLQGTYEQYFGPGTRLTVT.

The V gene is TRBV18, the J gene TRBJ1-1, with no clear D. The CDR3 spans 13 residues. Germline V gene sequence: CDR1 KGHSH, CDR2 LQKENI. Trimming took 6 bases from V and 5 from J, leaving 13 bases between them. The chain's CDR3 is CASSPKEGTEAFF. The CDR3 nucleotides are TGTGCCAGCTCCCCCAAGGAGGGAACTGAAGCTTTCTTT.

J is TRBJ2-7 and V is TRBV12-5, with TRBD2 matching over 10 bases. CDR1 and CDR2 from the germline V gene are LGHNT and FRNRAP. This CDR3 contains 13 residues. J was trimmed by 6 bases and V by 6 bases; bases with no gene match: 5. As DNA, the CDR3 is TGTGCTAGTGGCCTTTTAGCGGGAGGCGAGCAGTACTTC. Its protein is CASGLLAGGEQYF.

Details on this clone: This CDR3 is also generated by other DNA sequences in the sample. This chain joins TRBV18 and TRBJ1-5, with D uncertain. V lost 4 bases to trimming and J lost 4 bases, with 8 bases between them. CDR3 length: 13 residues. In germline, CDR1 is KGHSH, CDR2 LQKENI. The CDR3 nucleotides are TGTGCCAGCTCACAGGGAGATAATCAGCCCCAGCATTTT. Residues: CASSQGDNQPQHF.

On this clone: The same CDR3 can be traced to other DNA sequences in this sample. V usage is TRBV7-9 and J usage is TRBJ1-2; D is perhaps TRBD1 (5 bases). The germline CDR1 and CDR2 sequences are SEHNR and FQNEAQ (reference sequence). V lost 4 bases and J 3 bases, leaving 9 bases between the germline ends. CDR3 length equals 13 residues. The CDR3 bases are TGTGCCAGCAGCTCGACAGAGGACTATGGCTACACCTTC. This translates into CASSSTEDYGYTF.

This clone was found a few times. This sequence joins TRBV5-4 and TRBJ2-7; D may be TRBD2 (6 bases). CDR3 length: 14 amino acids. CDR1 SGHNT and CDR2 YYREEE come from the germline V gene (reference sequence). V lost 3 bases and J 6 bases, leaving 16 bases between the germline ends. The CDR3: CASSSRLVQSEQYF. The CDR3 nucleotides read TGTGCCAGCAGCTCAAGACTAGTCCAGAGCGAGCAGTACTTC.

The chain combines TRBV7-9 with TRBJ2-2; the D gene is possibly TRBD2 (5 bases). Between the trimmed V and J ends, which lost 5 bases and 5 bases, there was a span of 18 bases. Per the germline V gene, CDR1 is SEHNR and CDR2 is FQNEAQ (reference sequence). The CDR3 is 16 residues long. The CDR3 spells CASSLLVSGDTGELFF. DNA for the CDR3: TGTGCCAGCAGCCTACTAGTCAGTGGGGATACCGGGGAGCTGTTTTTT.

In this sample, this clone turned up a few times. Germline is not matched at one junction end, which may reflect a read error. The chain has TRBV25-1 and TRBJ2-7; D call uncertain. CDR3 length: 9 residues. Germline V gene data show CDR1 as MGHDK and CDR2 as SYGVNS. CDR3 nucleotide sequence: TGTGCCAGCAGTCCCGTCCCTAACTTC. This gives the protein CASSPVPNF.